This TCR beta chain is drawn from a study of response to subunit inactivated influenza vaccine. Germline V gene lookup returns CDR1 SEHNR and CDR2 FQNEAQ (reference sequence). Trimming cost V 8 bases and J 5 bases, with 11 bases left between them. This CDR3 spans 12 amino acids. This clonotype was detected a few times. Its antigen is not identified. TCRdb re-analysed the RT-PCR reads in MiXCR, keeping a single row per CDR3 protein. The sample has 590,000 or so distinct CDR3 sequences, about 15% seen once. General study points: T cells newly recruited by each seasonal influenza vaccination are few, the authors suggested.

This clonotype was obtained from a man between 50 and 59 years old who received an inactivated influenza vaccine. The chain carries TRBV7-9 and TRBJ2-3; unclear D gene. The sample was PBMCs from blood, taken 14 days before vaccination. The CDR3 sequence is CASAPPVDTQYF. Here the CDR3 DNA reads TGTGCCAGCGCCCCTCCGGTAGATACGCAGTATTTT. Filled out from reference TRBV7-9 and TRBJ2-3, the complete variable domain reads DTGVSQNPRHKITKRGQNVTFRCDPISEHNRLYWYRQTLGQGPEFLTYFQNEAQLEKSRLLSDRFSAERPKGSFSTLEIQRTEQGDSAMYLCASAPPVDTQYFGPGTRLTVL.